What follows are 26 T cell receptor beta chains derived from one specimen sequenced in a study of T-cell memory formation after mild COVID-19. TCRdb used MiXCR to reprocess the 5' RACE reads, holding one entry per CDR3 protein. The data hold approximately 570,000 distinct CDR3 sequences, with under 20% observed a single time. Sequenced sample: PBMCs or a T cell subset sorted from them (not recorded which). All receptors come from an adult woman who had mild COVID-19 (a few samples of this study predate the infection). Cell type and time point are not known.

The chain employs TRBV14 and TRBJ1-3; 7 nucleotides align to TRBD1. Germline assignment: CDR1 SGHDN and CDR2 FVKESK. The V and J ends lost 3 bases and 4 bases, in that order; junction bases with no gene match: 9. The CDR3 extends over 16 amino acids. CDR3 sequence (DNA): TGTGCCAGCAGCCAGTTTCCCGGGACAGACGGAAACACCATATATTTT. As protein: CASSQFPGTDGNTIYF.

This clonotype has just a few counts. The chain carries TRBV7-9 and TRBJ2-2; 9 bases are shared with TRBD1. Unmatched junction bases numbered 7, after V lost 5 bases and J lost 6 bases. The CDR3 spans 15 residues. In germline, CDR1 is SEHNR, CDR2 FQNEAQ (reference sequence). CDR3 region: CASSRTGAGSGELFF. The CDR3 nucleotides are TGTGCCAGCAGCCGGACAGGGGCAGGGTCCGGGGAGCTGTTTTTT.

This clonotype was recorded many times. V and J are TRBV6-5 and TRBJ1-1, with D unclear. Looked up from germline, CDR1 is MNHEY and CDR2 is SVGAGI. Trimming took off 2 bases at V and 1 base at J, with 5 bases between the two ends. The CDR3 spans 13 residues. CDR3 bases: TGTGCCAGCAGTTACCCTGGGAACACTGAAGCTTTCTTT. Its translation is CASSYPGNTEAFF.

The V call is TRBV4-3, the J call TRBJ1-2; TRBD1 matches 7 bases. Trimming cost V 4 bases and J 4 bases; bases outside gene matches: 9. The length of the CDR3 is 15 residues. Germline V gives CDR1 LGHNA, CDR2 YSLEER. In nucleotides, the CDR3 is TGCGCCAGCAGCCCAGGACAGGAGGCGATCTATGGCTACACCTTC. Translating it yields CASSPGQEAIYGYTF.

This clonotype was seen once. This chain connects TRBV7-9 to TRBJ2-3; a possible D gene is TRBD2 (7 bases). Germline V gives CDR1 SEHNR, CDR2 FQNEAQ (reference sequence). Trimming took off 7 bases at V and 3 bases at J, with 20 bases between the two ends. The CDR3 consists of 16 residues. In DNA, the CDR3 is TGTGCCAGCATCAAAGGGCGGGGGCCCCGGACAGATACGCAGTATTTT. Translated, it gives CASIKGRGPRTDTQYF.

This clonotype has a handful of counts. The chain carries TRBV27 and TRBJ2-3; 9 bases line up with TRBD2. CDR1 MNHEY and CDR2 SMNVEV come from the germline V gene (reference sequence). The CDR3 extends over 16 amino acids. Germline trimming cut 5 bases from V and 2 bases from J; bases unmatched to any gene: 8. Written as DNA, the CDR3 is TGTGCCAGCAGTCGCCGACAGCGGGGGGCCACAGATACGCAGTATTTT. Translation gives CASSRRQRGATDTQYF.

This chain links TRBV10-3 with TRBJ1-1, with D perhaps matching TRBD1 (5 bases). Germline CDR1 reads ENHRY; CDR2 reads SYGVKD. The CDR3 sequence is 14 residues long. Trimming took 4 bases from V and 3 from J, leaving 12 bases between them. CDR3 in amino acids: CAISVGAGDTEAFF. The CDR3 DNA reads as TGTGCCATCAGTGTGGGTGCGGGGGACACTGAAGCTTTCTTT.

This clonotype was seen a few times. The chain carries TRBV20-1 and TRBJ1-1; a weak D match, TRBD1 (6 bases). The CDR3 length is 14 residues. The V gene lost 3 bases and the J gene lost 4 bases, with 15 bases spanning the gap. The germline V gene has CDR1 DFQATT and CDR2 SNEGSKA (reference sequence). DNA for the CDR3: TGCAGTGCTAGGCCAGGGGCCTCGGGCACTGAAGCTTTCTTT. It yields the protein CSARPGASGTEAFF.

In its sample, this clonotype was seen a few times. This chain joins TRBV7-3 and TRBJ2-3; 11 nucleotides line up with TRBD2. Germline V CDR1 and CDR2: SGHTA, FQGTGA. The CDR3 is 19 residues long. V was clipped by 4 bases and J by 0 bases; unmatched bases: 12. In DNA, the CDR3 is TGTGCCAGCAGCTCGCCTGCTCTGACTAGCGGGACTAGCACAGATACGCAGTATTTT. As protein: CASSSPALTSGTSTDTQYF.

This chain links TRBV4-2 with TRBJ2-2; D not certain. The germline CDR1 and CDR2 sequences are LGHNA and YNFKEQ. The ends were cut back, 3 bases at V and 6 bases at J, with 5 bases in the middle. The CDR3 spans 12 residues. The CDR3 DNA follows: TGTGCCAGCAGCCATTCGGCCGGGGAGCTGTTTTTT. Translated, it gives CASSHSAGELFF.

This clonotype was detected a few times. This chain uses TRBV28 with TRBJ1-1, with 7 bases lining up with TRBD1. V trimming: 4 bases; J trimming: 1 base; junction bases outside the gene matches: 6. CDR3 size: 15 residues. CDR1 MDHEN and CDR2 SYDVKM come from the germline V gene. CDR3: CASSYIDRENTEAFF. The CDR3 nucleotides read TGTGCCAGCAGTTATATTGACAGGGAGAACACTGAAGCTTTCTTT.

The chain carries TRBV9 and TRBJ2-3; 7 bases are shared with TRBD1. This CDR3 contains 17 residues. Germline-derived CDR1 and CDR2 are SGDLS and YYNGEE. Losses at the gene ends were 1 base for V and 1 base for J; bases not matched to a gene: 9. CDR3 amino acids: CASSVYGDRVGTDTQYF. The DNA of the CDR3 is TGTGCCAGCAGCGTATACGGAGACAGGGTCGGCACAGATACGCAGTATTTT.

This clonotype was seen a few times. The rearrangement uses TRBV6-2 or TRBV6-3 and TRBJ2-7, with TRBD2 identical over 12 bases. This CDR3 is built from 12 residues. The germline CDR1 and CDR2 sequences are MNHEY and SVGEGT. The junction had 2 bases not matched to a gene; V was cut back by 9 bases and J by 5 bases. CDR3 coding DNA: TGTGCCAGACTAGCGGGAGGACACGAGCAGTACTTC. Residues: CARLAGGHEQYF.

This clonotype was recorded a few times. The rearrangement uses TRBV9 and TRBJ2-7, with 13 bases that match TRBD2. The CDR3 length is 15 residues. Trimming at V came to 4 bases and at J to 7 bases, leaving 8 bases not matched to a gene. CDR1 and CDR2 (germline): SGDLS, YYNGEE. The CDR3 DNA is TGTGCCAGCAGCCCAGCTAGACTAGCGGGAGGTGAGCAGTACTTC. Translating it yields CASSPARLAGGEQYF.

This chain joins TRBV6-2 or TRBV6-3 and TRBJ1-6; D is unclear. CDR1 MNHEY and CDR2 SVGEGT come from the germline V gene. The CDR3 contains 15 residues. The ends were cut back, 0 bases at V and 9 bases at J, with 12 bases in the middle. CDR3 residues: CASSYSKVVGSPLHF. In DNA, the CDR3 is TGTGCCAGCAGTTACTCGAAGGTGGTTGGTTCACCCCTCCACTTT.

The V call is TRBV7-6, the J call TRBJ1-1; perhaps TRBD1 as D (6 bases). The CDR3 totals 14 residues. Germline CDR1 reads SGHVS; CDR2 reads FNYEAQ. Trimming left V 5 bases short and J 4 bases short, with 14 bases between. DNA of the CDR3: TGTGCCAGCAGCCCTACACAGGGAATCACTGAAGCTTTCTTT. It encodes CASSPTQGITEAFF.

J is TRBJ1-2 and V is TRBV9; 7 bases line up with TRBD1. Germline V CDR1 and CDR2: SGDLS, YYNGEE. The CDR3 loop spans 14 amino acids. J lost 2 bases, V lost 3 bases, and 4 bases had no gene match. The CDR3 coding sequence is TGTGCCAGCAGCGGACAGGGTGTAAACTATGGCTACACCTTC. Protein sequence: CASSGQGVNYGYTF.

This clonotype was recorded a few times. This chain links TRBV4-1 with TRBJ2-7; D is unclear. Trimming pared 4 bases from V and 4 bases from J, leaving 11 bases between. Germline CDR1 is MGHRA and CDR2 is YSYEKL. The CDR3 contains 13 residues. The CDR3 reads CASSPQYTYEQYF. CDR3 sequence (DNA): TGCGCCAGCAGCCCCCAGTATACGTACGAGCAGTACTTC.

This clonotype showed up just a few times. V gene TRBV6-2 or TRBV6-3 combines with J gene TRBJ2-3; 11 bases agree with TRBD2. Germline V gene data show CDR1 as MNHEY and CDR2 as SVGEGT. Losses at the gene ends were 0 bases for V and 10 bases for J; bases not matched to a gene: 15. The CDR3 extends over 18 amino acids. CDR3: CASSYSMAASGGLNSQYF. The CDR3 DNA follows: TGTGCCAGCAGTTACTCGATGGCGGCTAGCGGGGGGCTGAATTCGCAGTATTTT.

J is TRBJ2-3 and V is TRBV19; weak D call: TRBD1 (5 bases). Germline lookup yields CDR1 LNHDA and CDR2 SQIVND (reference sequence). This CDR3 spans 14 amino acids. The V and J ends lost 2 bases and 5 bases respectively, with 11 bases between them. Here the CDR3 reads CASSISRVGDTQYF. The DNA of the CDR3 is TGTGCCAGTAGTATAAGCAGGGTTGGAGATACGCAGTATTTT.

This chain links TRBV7-2 with TRBJ2-5, with a tentative D call TRBD2 (6 bases). Germline CDR1 is SGHTA and CDR2 is FQGNSA. Trimming left V 8 bases short and J 1 base short, with 11 bases between. The CDR3 totals 13 residues. In DNA, the CDR3 is TGTGCCAGCTACCTGGGGGGCCAAGAGACCCAGTACTTC. It specifies CASYLGGQETQYF.

The chain is built from TRBV12-3 or TRBV12-4 and TRBJ2-7; 12 nucleotides match TRBD2. This CDR3 comprises 15 residues. The ends lost 4 bases at V and 5 bases at J; junction bases unmatched: 6. The DNA of the CDR3 is TGTGCCAGCAGTTCTTCTAGCGGGAGGGTAAACGAGCAGTACTTC. It codes for CASSSSSGRVNEQYF.

The sample holds a few counts of this clonotype. One end of the junction varies from germline; a read error may be responsible. The V call is TRBV7-7, the J call TRBJ2-5, with D perhaps TRBD1 or TRBD2 (6 bases each). Germline V gene lookup returns CDR1 SSHAT and CDR2 FNYEAQ (reference sequence). The CDR3 length is 12 residues. Here the CDR3 reads CASKGGEETQYF. DNA of the CDR3: TGTGCTAGCAAGGGGGGAGAAGAGACCCAGTACTTC.

This clonotype was seen a handful of times. The rearrangement uses TRBV12-3 or TRBV12-4 and TRBJ2-5; unclear D gene. Trimming left V 1 base short and J 4 bases short, with 13 bases between. This CDR3 contains 15 residues. CDR3 sequence reads: CASSLVDTLGETQYF. The CDR3 DNA sequence: TGTGCCAGCAGTTTAGTCGACACCCTGGGAGAGACCCAGTACTTC.

This sequence joins TRBV18 and TRBJ2-7; D may be TRBD1 (6 bases). The germline V and J ends were trimmed by 2 bases and 9 bases, with 14 bases remaining between them. The CDR3 has 13 residues. CDR1 and CDR2 (germline): KGHSH, LQKENI. The CDR3 reads CASSPEQGRAQYF. The CDR3 DNA reads as TGTGCCAGCTCACCAGAACAGGGAAGGGCGCAGTACTTC.

V is TRBV29-1 and J is TRBJ2-3; D gene uncertain. V gave up 5 bases and J gave up 0 bases, with 9 bases separating them. Germline CDR1 SQVTM, CDR2 ANQGSEA. CDR3 length: 13 amino acids. This CDR3 is CSVNLFSTDTQYF. The CDR3 nucleotides are TGCAGCGTTAACTTATTCAGCACAGATACGCAGTATTTT.